This record covers a single TCR beta chain. Its target is not known. Germline CDR1 and CDR2: MDHEN and SYDVKM. CDR3 length equals 15 residues. V lost 1 base to trimming and J lost 2 bases; unmatched junction nucleotides: 3. Measured with immunoSEQ multiplex PCR; TCRdb has only the in-frame clones, and not every one. The sample includes fewer than 80,000 clones, about nine tenths of them seen just once. The record originates from a study of OX40 agonist ivuxolimab in advanced cancers. Study in general: Three partial responders included one hepatocellular carcinoma patient and two cutaneous melanoma patients. Whole-study findings and limits: At doses 0.1 to 3.0 mg/kg, CD4+ and CD8+ clones expanded.

The chain joins TRBV28 to TRBJ2-3; 7 bases line up with TRBD2. This sample comprised CD4+ or CD8+ T cells sorted from blood, obtained in a trial of the OX40 agonist ivuxolimab. The sequence came from an adult with an advanced solid tumor such as melanoma, head and neck, liver or kidney cancer. For the CDR3, the DNA is TGTGCCAGCAGTTTATCGGGAGGCCTCACAGATACGCAGTATTTT. Its protein product is CASSLSGGLTDTQYF. The full variable domain, with the rest looked up from reference TRBV28 and TRBJ2-3, is DVKVTQSSRYLVKRTGEKVFLECVQDMDHENMFWYRQDPGLGLRLIYFSYDVKMKEKGDIPEGYSVSREKKERFSLILESASTNQTSMYLCASSLSGGLTDTQYFGPGTRLTVL.